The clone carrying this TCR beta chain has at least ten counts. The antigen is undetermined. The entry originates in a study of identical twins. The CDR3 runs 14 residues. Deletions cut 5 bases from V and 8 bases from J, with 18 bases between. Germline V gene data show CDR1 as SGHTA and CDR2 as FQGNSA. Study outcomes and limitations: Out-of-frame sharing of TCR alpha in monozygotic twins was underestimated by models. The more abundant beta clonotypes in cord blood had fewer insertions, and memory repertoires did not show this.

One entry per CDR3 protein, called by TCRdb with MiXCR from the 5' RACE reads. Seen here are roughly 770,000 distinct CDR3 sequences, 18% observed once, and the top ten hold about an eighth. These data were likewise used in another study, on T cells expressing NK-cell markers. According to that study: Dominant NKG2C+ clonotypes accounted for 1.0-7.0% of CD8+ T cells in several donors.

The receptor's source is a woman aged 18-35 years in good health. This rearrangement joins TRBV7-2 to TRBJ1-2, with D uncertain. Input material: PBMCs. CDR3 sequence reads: CASSVRTESGGYTF. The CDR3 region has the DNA TGTGCCAGCAGCGTTCGAACGGAGAGTGGAGGCTACACCTTC.